Sequencing of this T cell receptor beta chain was carried out in a study of shared clonotypes between healthy human individuals. This clone is a singleton in its sample. The antigen is not known. CDR1 SGDLS and CDR2 YYNGEE come from the germline V gene. CDR3 length equals 16 residues. V lost 0 bases to trimming and J lost 3 bases; unmatched junction nucleotides: 6. Naivety among CD8 cells was defined by CD45RO negativity and positive CCR7 selection, thereby excluding terminally differentiated effector memory CD45RA+ cells. The study's findings and limits: The donor pool, a small one, limited the genetic and exposure-history diversity represented.

This table comes from immunoSEQ multiplex PCR, and its TCRdb copy is limited to in-frame clones, with some not included. The sample holds fewer than 850,000 clones; roughly 96% are singletons and the top ten take about 0.25%. This clonotype was sampled from a man aged 25-45 years in good health. The rearrangement joins TRBV9 to TRBJ2-3; 8 bases align to TRBD1. The specimen sequenced was naive CD8+ T cells sorted from blood. DNA for the CDR3: TGTGCCAGCAGCGTAGGTCTGGACAGGGATACAGATACGCAGTATTTT. Protein: CASSVGLDRDTDTQYF.